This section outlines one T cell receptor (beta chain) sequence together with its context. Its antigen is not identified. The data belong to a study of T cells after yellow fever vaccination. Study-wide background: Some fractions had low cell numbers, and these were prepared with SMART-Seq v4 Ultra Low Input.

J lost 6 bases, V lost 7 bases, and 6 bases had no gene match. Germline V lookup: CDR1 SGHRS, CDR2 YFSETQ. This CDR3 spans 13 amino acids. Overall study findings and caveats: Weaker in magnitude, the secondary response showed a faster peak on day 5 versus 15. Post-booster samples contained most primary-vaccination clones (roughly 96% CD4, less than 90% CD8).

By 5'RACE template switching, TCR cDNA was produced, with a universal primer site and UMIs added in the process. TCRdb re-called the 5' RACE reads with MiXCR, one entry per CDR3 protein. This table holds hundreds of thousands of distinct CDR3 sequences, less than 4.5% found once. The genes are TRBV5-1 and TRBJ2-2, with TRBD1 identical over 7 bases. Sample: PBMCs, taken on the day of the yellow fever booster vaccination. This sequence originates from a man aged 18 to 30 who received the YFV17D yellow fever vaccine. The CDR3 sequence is CASGERGPGELFF. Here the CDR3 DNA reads TGCGCCAGCGGAGAAAGGGGGCCCGGGGAGCTGTTTTTT.